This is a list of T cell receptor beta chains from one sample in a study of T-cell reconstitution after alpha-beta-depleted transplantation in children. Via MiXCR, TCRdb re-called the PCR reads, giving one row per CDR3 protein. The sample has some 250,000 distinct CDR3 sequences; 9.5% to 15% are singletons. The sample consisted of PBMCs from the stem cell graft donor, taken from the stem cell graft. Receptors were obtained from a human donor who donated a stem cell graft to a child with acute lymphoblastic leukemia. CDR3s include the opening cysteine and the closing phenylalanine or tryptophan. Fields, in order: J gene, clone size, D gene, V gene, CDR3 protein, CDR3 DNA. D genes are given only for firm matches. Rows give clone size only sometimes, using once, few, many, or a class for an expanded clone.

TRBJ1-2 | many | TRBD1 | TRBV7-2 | CASRTPDRVSGGYTF | TGTGCCAGCAGAACCCCCGACAGGGTTTCGGGTGGCTACACCTTC
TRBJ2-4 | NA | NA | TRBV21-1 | CASNFPGQGANIQYF | TGTGCCAGTAATTTTCCGGGACAGGGGGCAAACATTCAGTACTTC
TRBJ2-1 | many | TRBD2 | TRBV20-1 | CSARDTGGGKFF | TGCAGTGCTAGAGATACCGGGGGGGGAAAGTTCTTC
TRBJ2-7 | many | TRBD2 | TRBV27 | CASSYREAYEQYF | TGTGCCAGCAGTTACCGGGAGGCCTACGAGCAGTACTTC
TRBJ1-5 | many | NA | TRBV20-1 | CSGWSGHHNQPQHF | TGCAGTGGGTGGTCGGGACACCACAATCAGCCCCAGCATTTT
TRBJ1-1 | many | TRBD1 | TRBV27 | CASNARQGTNTEAFF | TGTGCCAGCAACGCGCGACAGGGGACGAACACTGAAGCTTTCTTT
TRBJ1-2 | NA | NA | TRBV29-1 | CSVYSSGGGYGYTF | TGCAGCGTTTACAGCTCGGGAGGTGGCTATGGCTACACCTTC
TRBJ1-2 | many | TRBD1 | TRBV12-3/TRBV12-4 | CASRIDRAAGYTF | TGTGCCAGCAGAATAGACAGGGCGGCTGGCTACACCTTC
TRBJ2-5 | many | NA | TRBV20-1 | CSAREWQEQTQYF | TGCAGTGCTAGAGAGTGGCAAGAGCAGACCCAGTACTTC
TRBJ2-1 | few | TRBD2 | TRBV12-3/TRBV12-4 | CASCLIITSGRARYNEQFF | TGTGCCAGCTGTTTAATCATTACTAGCGGGAGGGCTCGCTACAATGAGCAGTTCTTC
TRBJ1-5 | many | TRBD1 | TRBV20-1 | CSARDRTINQPQHF | TGCAGTGCGAGGGACAGAACTATTAATCAGCCCCAGCATTTT
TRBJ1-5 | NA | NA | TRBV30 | CAWSGPFNQPQHF | TGTGCCTGGAGTGGGCCGTTCAATCAGCCCCAGCATTTT
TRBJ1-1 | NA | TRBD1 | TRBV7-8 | CASSLRTGGVSTEAFF | TGTGCCAGCAGCTTAAGAACAGGGGGAGTAAGCACTGAAGCTTTCTTT
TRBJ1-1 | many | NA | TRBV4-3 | CASSTKRGTEAFF | TGCGCCAGCAGCACAAAGCGTGGGACTGAAGCTTTCTTT
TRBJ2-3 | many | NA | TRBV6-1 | CASRWGSTDTQYF | TGTGCCAGCAGGTGGGGTTCCACAGATACGCAGTATTTT
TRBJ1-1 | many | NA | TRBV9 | CASSGPMLLNTEAFF | TGTGCCAGCAGCGGGCCGATGTTGCTAAACACTGAAGCTTTCTTT
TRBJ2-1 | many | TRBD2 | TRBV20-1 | CSARDRAGGPLNEQFF | TGCAGTGCTAGAGATAGGGCGGGAGGGCCTCTCAATGAGCAGTTCTTC
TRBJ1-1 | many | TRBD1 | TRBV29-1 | CSVAGQGLQAFF | TGCAGCGTTGCGGGACAGGGTTTACAAGCTTTCTTT
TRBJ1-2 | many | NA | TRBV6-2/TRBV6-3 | CASTVDGSYGYTF | TGTGCCAGCACCGTGGATGGAAGCTATGGCTACACCTTC
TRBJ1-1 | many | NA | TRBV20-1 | CSGDFEAANTEAFF | TGCAGTGGTGACTTCGAGGCAGCGAACACTGAAGCTTTCTTT